This T cell receptor (beta chain) derives from a study of T cells in Graves' hyperthyroidism and ophthalmopathy. Trimming stripped 5 bases from V and 5 bases from J, with 18 bases between. CDR3 length: 14 residues. In germline, CDR1 is SQVTM, CDR2 ANQGSEA. Using RNA transcripts as the source, TCR beta CDR3 regions were amplified. The HTBI primer set was used in a first-round RT-PCR of the TCR CDR3. TCRdb called the multiplex PCR reads again in MiXCR, with one record for every CDR3 protein. The repertoire has 560,000 or so distinct CDR3 sequences, 35% to 55% of them found once; the top ten carry just under 8.5%.

The sequence was collected from a woman aged 18-29 years with Graves' hyperthyroidism. The specimen sequenced was peripheral blood or thyroid tissue (not recorded which). The rearrangement links TRBV29-1 to TRBJ2-5; D is tentatively TRBD1 or TRBD2 (7 bases each). The CDR3 region has the DNA TGCAGCGTTTCAGGGGGAGGGCCGGGTGAGACCCAGTACTTC. Protein: CSVSGGGPGETQYF.